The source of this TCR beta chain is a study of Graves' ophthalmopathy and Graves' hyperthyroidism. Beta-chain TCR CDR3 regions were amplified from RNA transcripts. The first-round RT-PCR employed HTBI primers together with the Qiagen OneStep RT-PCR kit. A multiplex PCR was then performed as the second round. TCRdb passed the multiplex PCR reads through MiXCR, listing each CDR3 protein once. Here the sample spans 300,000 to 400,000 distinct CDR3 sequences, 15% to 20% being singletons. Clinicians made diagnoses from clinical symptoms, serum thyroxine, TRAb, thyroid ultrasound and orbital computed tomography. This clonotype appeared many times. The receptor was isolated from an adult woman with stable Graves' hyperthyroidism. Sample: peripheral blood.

The CDR3 loop reads CASSQSSSGANVLTF. CDR3 coding DNA: TGTGCCAGCAGCCAAAGCAGTTCTGGGGCCAACGTCCTGACTTTC. This chain connects TRBV7-8 to TRBJ2-6; D gene uncertain. This CDR3 contains 15 residues. Germline CDR1 reads SGHVS; CDR2 reads FQNEAQ. V lost 5 bases to trimming and J lost 1 base, with 9 bases between them.